Below, 26 T cell receptor beta chains from the same sample are listed, as sequenced in a study of Ad26.COV2.S vaccination and SARS-CoV-2 variants. Sequencing was performed with immunoSEQ multiplex PCR; in TCRdb, only in-frame clones are kept and a portion is missing. The sample includes about 350,000 clones, 92% of them seen just once. The material sequenced was peripheral blood, taken after recovery from COVID-19. The origin of the receptors is a human donor who had recovered from COVID-19.

The rearrangement uses TRBV6-5 and TRBJ2-7; 7 bases are a match to TRBD1. V shed 4 bases, J shed 2 bases, and the junction held 11 bases outside the gene matches. This CDR3 contains 16 residues. Germline V gene data show CDR1 as MNHEY and CDR2 as SVGAGI. The CDR3 protein is CASSFYPGQLPYEQYF. DNA of the CDR3: TGTGCCAGCAGTTTCTATCCGGGACAGTTACCCTACGAGCAGTACTTC.

The chain recombines TRBV4-2 with TRBJ2-7; D may be TRBD1 (6 bases). Germline CDR1 is LGHNA and CDR2 is YNFKEQ. This CDR3 is built from 16 residues. V lost 0 bases, J lost 2 bases, and 14 bases lay in between. The CDR3 protein is CASSQDRAGDPYEQYF. As DNA, the CDR3 is TGTGCCAGCAGCCAAGATAGGGCAGGGGATCCCTACGAGCAGTACTTC.

This chain links TRBV15 with TRBJ2-3; D is unclear. This CDR3 has 15 amino acids. Looked up from germline, CDR1 is LNHNV and CDR2 is YYDKDF (reference sequence). Trimming shortened V by 0 bases and J by 0 bases, and 7 bases separated the two germline ends. CDR3 DNA sequence: TGTGCCACCAGCAGAGATCCGGCGAGCACAGATACGCAGTATTTT. It specifies CATSRDPASTDTQYF.

This sequence joins TRBV10-3 and TRBJ1-5, with 9 bases matching TRBD1. Trimming at V came to 4 bases and at J to 6 bases, leaving 7 bases not matched to a gene. This CDR3 comprises 15 residues. Germline CDR1 ENHRY, CDR2 SYGVKD. This CDR3 is CAISATGTGTQPQHF. The CDR3, as DNA: TGTGCCATCAGTGCAACCGGGACAGGGACTCAGCCCCAGCATTTT.

This chain links TRBV10-3 with TRBJ2-1; the match to TRBD1 covers 7 bases. Germline-derived CDR1 and CDR2 are ENHRY and SYGVKD. V trimming: 7 bases; J trimming: 7 bases; junction bases outside the gene matches: 16. The CDR3 sequence is 16 residues long. The CDR3 protein is CAINPHRDSLDNEQFF. Written as DNA, the CDR3 is TGTGCCATCAATCCCCATCGGGACAGTCTAGATAATGAGCAGTTCTTC.

This chain connects TRBV7-2 to TRBJ2-7, with TRBD2 matching over 9 bases. V dropped 1 base and J dropped 10; count of bases not matched to a gene: 11. This CDR3 is built from 15 residues. Germline V gene sequence: CDR1 SGHTA, CDR2 FQGNSA. CDR3 residues: CASSLGVVAGALQYF. CDR3 bases: TGTGCCAGCAGCTTAGGAGTTGTAGCGGGGGCCCTCCAGTACTTC.

The V gene is TRBV5-1, the J gene TRBJ1-1, with unresolved D. Germline loops: CDR1 SGHRS, CDR2 YFSETQ. This CDR3 is 17 amino acids long. V was cut by 2 bases and J by 1 base, with 18 bases left in between. CDR3 coding DNA: TGCGCCAGCAGCTTTAAGGTTTTATCGGGTGAGAACACTGAAGCTTTCTTT. Its protein product is CASSFKVLSGENTEAFF.

The chain couples TRBV7-2 to TRBJ1-2, with D perhaps TRBD1 (5 bases). Germline-derived CDR1 and CDR2 are SGHTA and FQGNSA. The ends were cut back, 0 bases at V and 4 bases at J, with 9 bases in the middle. The CDR3 consists of 14 residues. CDR3 amino acids: CASSLAGTVYGYTF. DNA of the CDR3: TGTGCCAGCAGCTTAGCAGGGACGGTCTATGGCTACACCTTC.

The chain uses TRBV24-1 and TRBJ2-5; no clear D gene. The CDR3 consists of 12 residues. In germline, CDR1 is KGHDR, CDR2 SFDVKD. V was trimmed by 9 bases and J by 2 bases, leaving 9 bases between them. Written as DNA, the CDR3 is TGTGCCACCCCGCCAAAGCAAGAGACCCAGTACTTC. Translating gives CATPPKQETQYF.

CDR3 nucleotide sequence: TGTGCCACCAGTGATAGACAGGGCAGTGACCCCTCTGGAAACACCATATATTTT. It encodes CATSDRQGSDPSGNTIYF. The chain is built from TRBV24-1 and TRBJ1-3; 7 bases are a match to TRBD1. CDR3 length: 18 amino acids. Germline assignment: CDR1 KGHDR and CDR2 SFDVKD. V shed 3 bases and J 0 bases; nucleotides not matched to a gene: 10.

This chain links TRBV27 with TRBJ1-2; TRBD1 agrees at 9 bases. J lost 7 bases, V lost 6 bases, and 0 bases had no gene match. CDR3 length: 11 amino acids. The germline V gene has CDR1 MNHEY and CDR2 SMNVEV (reference sequence). The CDR3 sequence is CASRDRGGYTF. As DNA, the CDR3 is TGTGCCAGCAGGGACAGGGGTGGCTACACCTTC.

The chain has TRBV12-3 or TRBV12-4 and TRBJ1-4; D is perhaps TRBD1 (5 bases). The CDR3 consists of 13 residues. The ends were cut back, 1 base at V and 10 bases at J, with 10 bases in the middle. The CDR3 DNA reads TGTGCCAGCAGTTTAGGGGGGAGTGGAAAACTGTTTTTT. Its translation: CASSLGGSGKLFF.

The chain employs TRBV3-1 (or the pseudogene TRBV3-2) and TRBJ2-3; the D is unclear. Germline assignment: CDR1 LGHDT and CDR2 YNNKEL (reference sequence). The CDR3 totals 14 residues. The V end lost 4 bases, the J end lost 0 bases, and 8 bases lay between the germline ends. This CDR3 reads CASSLSASTDTQYF. DNA for the CDR3: TGTGCCAGCAGCCTTTCAGCTAGCACAGATACGCAGTATTTT.

CDR3 DNA: TGCGCCAGCAGCCAAGATCGGGCGGGGTTCTCCTACAATGAGCAGTTCTTC. Protein product: CASSQDRAGFSYNEQFF. The J gene is TRBJ2-1, the V gene TRBV4-3; TRBD2 might be the D (6 bases). V was pared by 0 bases and J by 0 bases, with 12 bases between. This CDR3 spans 17 amino acids. Germline values: CDR1 LGHNA, CDR2 YSLEER.

This chain joins TRBV11-2 and TRBJ1-4, with 7 bases lining up with TRBD1. The germline gives CDR1 SGHAT, CDR2 FQNNGV. The CDR3 spans 18 residues. The V and J ends lost 2 bases and 6 bases, in that order; junction bases with no gene match: 15. The CDR3 nucleotides are TGTGCCAGCAGCTTAAGGGGTACGTCGGACAGGTACCATGAAAAACTGTTTTTT. Protein sequence: CASSLRGTSDRYHEKLFF.

The chain links TRBV10-2 to TRBJ1-4; D might be TRBD1 (5 bases). Germline loops: CDR1 WSHSY, CDR2 SAAADI. V was shortened by 2 bases and J by 0 bases, with 13 bases between the two germline ends. There are 17 residues in the CDR3. Written as DNA, the CDR3 is TGCGCCAGCAGTGAGCTCCCAGGACAAGCAACTAATGAAAAACTGTTTTTT. The encoded protein is CASSELPGQATNEKLFF.

The chain has TRBV18 and TRBJ1-2; possible D gene TRBD1, 5 bases. The germline CDR1 and CDR2 sequences are KGHSH and LQKENI. This CDR3 contains 14 residues. Deletions cut 3 bases from V and 1 base from J, with 9 bases between. The CDR3 DNA sequence: TGTGCCAGCTCACCCGGGACGGGTAACTATGGCTACACCTTC. Amino acid sequence: CASSPGTGNYGYTF.

The chain has TRBV2 and TRBJ1-5, with 9 bases aligning to TRBD1. The V gene end was trimmed by 4 bases and the J gene end by 4 bases; junction bases not matched to a gene: 2. The CDR3 spans 14 residues. Germline V gene sequence: CDR1 SNHLY, CDR2 FYNNEI. CDR3 loop: CASSAGTGNQPQHF. The DNA of the CDR3 is TGTGCCAGCAGTGCCGGGACAGGGAATCAGCCCCAGCATTTT.

This chain connects TRBV3-1 (or the pseudogene TRBV3-2) to TRBJ2-7; D call uncertain. The germline V gene encodes CDR1 LGHDT and CDR2 YNNKEL (reference sequence). CDR3 length: 14 residues. The ends were cut back, 4 bases at V and 0 bases at J, with 10 bases in the middle. Written as DNA, the CDR3 is TGTGCCAGCAGCCCGACCGCCGTCTCCTACGAGCAGTACTTC. This codes for CASSPTAVSYEQYF.

The gene calls are TRBV7-8 and TRBJ1-1, with D uncertain. Germline CDR1 is SGHVS and CDR2 is FQNEAQ. This CDR3 region has 15 residues. Trimming removed 5 bases from V and 1 base from J, with 14 bases in between. CDR3 in amino acids: CASSPVRRRNTEAFF. In nucleotides, the CDR3 is TGTGCCAGCAGCCCAGTCAGACGGAGGAACACTGAAGCTTTCTTT.

This sequence joins TRBV19 and TRBJ1-3, with 9 bases identical to TRBD1. From germline, CDR1 is LNHDA and CDR2 SQIVND (reference sequence). Trimming at V came to 8 bases and at J to 1 base, leaving 3 bases not matched to a gene. The CDR3 runs 14 residues. As DNA, the CDR3 is TGTGCCAGTGGGGACAGGGCGTCTGGAAACACCATATATTTT. Translation: CASGDRASGNTIYF.

This sequence joins TRBV6-2 or TRBV6-3 and TRBJ1-2; tentatively, D is TRBD1 (6 bases). This CDR3 is 17 amino acids long. V was shortened by 2 bases and J by 5 bases, with 21 bases between the two germline ends. From germline, CDR1 is MNHEY and CDR2 SVGEGT. The CDR3 region is CASSYEVKTGTSYGYTF. CDR3 nucleotides: TGTGCCAGCAGTTACGAGGTGAAGACCGGGACAAGTTATGGCTACACCTTC.

V gene TRBV3-1 (or the pseudogene TRBV3-2) combines with J gene TRBJ2-3; D not resolved. The germline V and J ends were trimmed by 4 bases and 0 bases, with 8 bases remaining between them. CDR1 is LGHDT, CDR2 YNNKEL, per germline (reference sequence). The CDR3 contains 14 residues. CDR3 nucleotides: TGTGCCAGCAGCCGAGGACGCAGCACAGATACGCAGTATTTT. Residues: CASSRGRSTDTQYF.

This sequence joins TRBV15 and TRBJ2-3; 8 bases align to TRBD2. This CDR3 has 16 residues. The V and J ends lost 0 bases and 2 bases, in that order; junction bases with no gene match: 4. Germline loops: CDR1 LNHNV, CDR2 YYDKDF (reference sequence). The CDR3 protein is CATSRDLRGATDTQYF. In DNA form, the CDR3 reads TGTGCCACCAGCAGAGATTTGCGGGGGGCCACAGATACGCAGTATTTT.

This chain connects TRBV7-3 to TRBJ2-1; 11 bases map to TRBD1. The CDR3 is made up of 14 amino acids. V was clipped by 5 bases and J by 10 bases; unmatched bases: 7. Germline lookup yields CDR1 SGHTA and CDR2 FQGTGA. CDR3 protein: CASSHGQGAREQFF. The CDR3 nucleotides are TGTGCCAGCAGCCACGGACAGGGGGCGCGGGAGCAGTTCTTC.

This clone appeared once. This rearrangement joins TRBV18 to TRBJ1-1; 7 bases are a match to TRBD1. The J segment lost 1 base and the V segment lost 0 bases, leaving 5 bases of the junction unmatched. Germline CDR1 and CDR2: KGHSH and LQKENI. This CDR3 has 16 residues. The CDR3 loop is CASSPPGQPTNTEAFF. The DNA for the CDR3 is TGTGCCAGCTCACCACCGGGACAGCCAACGAACACTGAAGCTTTCTTT.